This T cell receptor beta chain appears in the sequencing data of a study of blood T cells in healthy people across ages (dated by TCRdb to about 2015). Study-wide context: In model experiments, template switching captured roughly one uniquely barcoded TCR beta cDNA molecule for every two T cells. The donors were divided into four age groups: young (average around 16 years), middle-aged (roughly 42), aged (approximately 64) and long-lived (roughly 82). For two donors (one aged 18 to 29 and one aged 80 or older), the study analyzed two additional independent replicas of 1 million unique cDNA reads from the same blood draw. To avoid experimental bias, donors of different ages were randomly spread across the sequencing lanes. To track age-related changes in TCR beta repertoire diversity, the study relied on deep sequencing normalized with unique cDNA molecular identifiers. Points the paper makes about the study in general: Compared with the aged group, the long-lived group had more naive CD4+ T cells, fewer expanded clones and increased TCR diversity, suggesting age selection. Observed TCR beta diversity correlated strongly with the percentage of naive T cells measured by flow cytometry. Donor CMV infection status was unknown, potentially confounding age-related changes in expanded clonotypes. Estimates of total diversity based on one million sequenced T cells were regarded as lower bounds and as underestimates. As age increased, observed TCR beta diversity per million T cells dropped in a roughly linear way, and a significant reduction was already evident by age 40. Because profiling used bulk unsorted PBMCs, naive and antigen-experienced compartments could not be compared conclusively.

This clonotype was observed a few times. Its antigen is still unknown. A read error may account for a junction end that differs from germline. The library came from 5' RACE. Sequencing took place on an Illumina HiSeq 2500. The second PCR ran for about 6 to 11 cycles and used a J-beta primer mix along with a sample-barcoded 5' primer. Each TCR beta cDNA molecule received a unique molecular identifier from a template-switch 5' adaptor carrying 12 random nucleotides. Each sample yielded at least 3 million CDR3-containing paired-end reads. The Mint cDNA synthesis kit, primed by a TRBC-specific oligonucleotide, was used to synthesize first-strand cDNA from all RNA. All cDNA was treated with uracil-DNA glycosylase and then went through a first 18-cycle PCR with the universal primers M1SS and BC2_uni_R. The paper's data handling went like this. Each sample was normalized by randomly selecting 1 million high-quality reads, each carrying a distinct molecular identifier. Reads with shared molecular identifiers were discarded instead of being binned into consensus sequences. MiTCR, run with a Q25 quality threshold and the strictest error-elimination algorithm, handled CDR3 identification, clonotype clustering and error correction. A nonparametric unseen species model using Euler transformation provided a lower-bound estimate of total TCR beta diversity. Clones were called with MiXCR by TCRdb after fastp trimmed the public reads at Q25, and only in-frame beta chains were retained. Under each unique CDR3 protein, matching rows form one entry showing the most common genes and DNA. TCRdb assigned the V and J calls; the authors' analysis was not used. Counted in this sample were hundreds of thousands of distinct CDR3 sequences; 21% of them appeared once. Together, the top ten hold around 3.4% of the sample.

CDR3 length: 13 amino acids, cysteine to phenylalanine. The only DNA kept is the CDR3, 39 bases in frame from the first base. From the germline V gene (reference sequence), CDR1 is DFQATT and CDR2 is SNEGSKA. The 35 to 40 donors, aged about 6 to 100 years, were systemically healthy Caucasian individuals from Russia. Roughly 11 milliliters of peripheral blood were drawn from each donor into EDTA-treated Vacutainer tubes. Ficoll-Paque density-gradient centrifugation was used to isolate PBMCs, with at least 6.5 million per sample. Total RNA was extracted from PBMCs with Trizol reagent, with at least 6 micrograms obtained per sample. Naive CD45RAhigh/CD27high T cell percentages were measured by flow cytometry on a PBMC aliquot from every donor.

Material: blood. The clonotype comes from a man in his 70s in good health. The sequence joins TRBV20-1 to TRBJ2-7, with a tentative D call of TRBD1 or TRBD2, each matching 5 bases. The CDR3 here reads CGAREGRDYEQYF. The sequence in DNA is TGCGGTGCTAGAGAGGGGCGCGACTACGAGCAGTACTTC.